This TCR beta chain stems from a study of yellow fever vaccine responses in identical twins. Using its own MiXCR run on the RT-PCR reads, TCRdb lists one record per CDR3 protein. The sample yields 2,000 or so distinct CDR3 sequences, about four fifths seen once. Study-level points and caveats: Convergence reportedly seemed to mark part of the twins' vaccine T cell response, with personalization marking the rest.

The CDR3 loop spans 15 amino acids. Trimming took 3 bases from V and 5 from J; bases not matched to a gene: 7. Germline V lookup: CDR1 PRHDT, CDR2 FYEKMQ (reference sequence). With regard to this clonotype: Its antigen is not identified.

This receptor was identified in a woman aged 18 to 35 who received the yellow fever vaccine. The rearrangement joins TRBV13 to TRBJ2-7; 10 positions match TRBD1. The starting material was T cells from blood (PBMCs), unsorted or a sorted subset (not recorded which), obtained before or after yellow fever vaccination (not recorded which). The CDR3 loop is CASSFRDRGIDEQYF. The CDR3 nucleotides read TGTGCCAGCAGCTTCAGGGACAGGGGAATCGACGAGCAGTACTTC.